Shown below are 29 T cell receptor beta chains from a single sample sequenced in a study of shared clonotypes between healthy human individuals. The repertoire was sequenced with immunoSEQ multiplex PCR; TCRdb's copy has only in-frame clones and lacks some. The sample yields fewer than 550,000 clones, about 80% seen once. The specimen sequenced was PBMCs. The origin of the receptors is a woman in her thirties or forties in good health. Some clones in this sample may be carry-over from other donors' samples.

This chain connects TRBV6-6 to TRBJ2-7; TRBD2 matches 7 bases. The trim removed 2 bases at V and 0 bases at J, leaving 4 bases unmatched. Germline CDR1 and CDR2: MNHNY and SVGAGI (reference sequence). The CDR3 runs 15 residues. The CDR3 DNA sequence: TGTGCCAGCAGTTACGGGAGGGTCCACTCCTACGAGCAGTACTTC. It yields the protein CASSYGRVHSYEQYF.

The rearrangement joins TRBV19 to TRBJ1-2; 9 nucleotides line up with TRBD1. Unmatched junction bases numbered 2, after V lost 4 bases and J lost 5 bases. The CDR3 length is 13 residues. Germline-derived CDR1 and CDR2 are LNHDA and SQIVND (reference sequence). Here the CDR3 reads CASSTGTGYGYTF. The CDR3 DNA is TGTGCCAGTAGTACCGGGACAGGGTATGGCTACACCTTC.

This clone was detected ten times or more. The chain links TRBV28 to TRBJ1-3; no firm D call. The CDR3 consists of 20 residues. The V end lost 5 bases, the J end lost 0 bases, and 26 bases lay between the germline ends. Per germline, CDR1 MDHEN and CDR2 SYDVKM. For the CDR3, the DNA is TGTGCCAGCAGTCGACTAGGAGGGTATACCTATCATTCCTCTGGAAACACCATATATTTT. Translation: CASSRLGGYTYHSSGNTIYF. Full variable domain (outside the CDR3, taken from reference TRBV28 and TRBJ1-3): DVKVTQSSRYLVKRTGEKVFLECVQDMDHENMFWYRQDPGLGLRLIYFSYDVKMKEKGDIPEGYSVSREKKERFSLILESASTNQTSMYLCASSRLGGYTYHSSGNTIYFGEGSWLTVV.

The chain carries TRBV18 and TRBJ2-3, with TRBD2 as a possible D gene (6 bases). The CDR3 spans 15 residues. Germline V gives CDR1 KGHSH, CDR2 LQKENI. V was shortened by 3 bases and J by 2 bases, with 12 bases between the two germline ends. This CDR3 reads CASSPFGGPTDTQYF. The CDR3 region has the DNA TGTGCCAGCTCACCTTTCGGGGGACCCACAGATACGCAGTATTTT.

V gene TRBV6-6 combines with J gene TRBJ2-2, with 7 bases identical to TRBD1. The CDR3 consists of 13 residues. Looked up from germline, CDR1 is MNHNY and CDR2 is SVGAGI (reference sequence). Trimming at V came to 4 bases and at J to 6 bases, leaving 2 bases not matched to a gene. The CDR3 DNA reads TGTGCCAGCAGTTCAGGGACAGCCGGGGAGCTGTTTTTT. It encodes CASSSGTAGELFF.

This chain joins TRBV7-3 and TRBJ2-1; D call uncertain. V lost 2 bases and J 4 bases, leaving 9 bases between the germline ends. CDR3 length: 14 residues. Germline assignment: CDR1 SGHTA and CDR2 FQGTGA. In DNA form, the CDR3 reads TGTGCCAGCAGCTTATTAACCGGATACAATGAGCAGTTCTTC. As protein: CASSLLTGYNEQFF.

The rearrangement uses TRBV2 and TRBJ1-5, with a tentative D call TRBD1 (6 bases). The CDR3 totals 15 residues. Trimming left V 7 bases short and J 1 base short, with 14 bases between. Germline V gene lookup returns CDR1 SNHLY and CDR2 FYNNEI. The CDR3 sequence: CASMQGSVSNQPQHF. In DNA form, the CDR3 reads TGTGCCAGCATGCAGGGGTCTGTAAGCAATCAGCCCCAGCATTTT. The variable domain in full, with the rest retrieved from reference TRBV2 and TRBJ1-5, is EPEVTQTPSHQVTQMGQEVILRCVPISNHLYFYWYRQILGQKVEFLVSFYNNEISEKSEIFDDQFSVERPDGSNFTLKIRSTKLEDSAMYFCASMQGSVSNQPQHFGDGTRLSIL.

The rearrangement joins TRBV6-5 to TRBJ1-1, with TRBD1 matching 8 bases. The CDR3 has 15 residues. CDR1 MNHEY and CDR2 SVGAGI come from the germline V gene. V shed 7 bases and J 1 base; nucleotides not matched to a gene: 8. Written as DNA, the CDR3 is TGTGCCAGCATTTGGAACAGGGGGAGGAACACTGAAGCTTTCTTT. This translates into CASIWNRGRNTEAFF.

V usage is TRBV5-1 and J usage is TRBJ2-3; 9 bases map to TRBD2. CDR1 is SGHRS and CDR2 is YFSETQ in the germline V gene. CDR3 length: 15 residues. Germline trimming cut 4 bases from V and 5 bases from J; bases unmatched to any gene: 8. This CDR3 reads CASSLRTSEGDTQYF. The CDR3 DNA reads TGCGCCAGCAGCCTCCGGACTAGCGAAGGAGATACGCAGTATTTT.

There are a few counts of this clone. Other DNA sequences within the sample encode an identical CDR3. The V and J genes are TRBV2 and TRBJ2-5, with no clear D. The CDR3 consists of 12 residues. V was pared by 4 bases and J by 1 base, with 4 bases between. From germline, CDR1 is SNHLY and CDR2 FYNNEI. The chain's CDR3 is CASSGLQETQYF. CDR3 nucleotides: TGTGCCAGCAGTGGCCTCCAAGAGACCCAGTACTTC.

This clone has a single count. The V and J genes are TRBV7-9 and TRBJ1-4; 9 bases align to TRBD1. There are 16 residues in the CDR3. J gave up 1 base and V 4 bases, and 4 bases lay outside the gene matches. Germline CDR1 and CDR2: SEHNR and FQNEAQ (reference sequence). CDR3 sequence: CASSSGQGGTNEKLFF. The CDR3 nucleotides are TGTGCCAGCAGCTCGGGACAGGGAGGAACTAATGAAAAACTGTTTTTT.

Concerning this clone: The likely explanation is a read error, given a far larger clone one base away. The genes are TRBV10-3 and TRBJ2-7, with D possibly matching TRBD1 (5 bases). Trimming took 3 bases from V and 6 from J, leaving 12 bases between them. The CDR3 has 13 amino acids. CDR1 is ENHRY, CDR2 SYGVKD, per germline. CDR3: CAISDEQGGEQYF. Written as DNA, the CDR3 is TGTGCCATCAGTGATGAGCAGGGCGGCGAGCAGTACTTC.

The chain couples TRBV12-5 to TRBJ1-2; the D gene is possibly TRBD1 (6 bases). Per germline, CDR1 LGHNT and CDR2 FRNRAP. The CDR3 covers 12 residues. Trimming took 7 bases from V and 2 from J, leaving 8 bases between them. The CDR3 loop reads CASADRNYGYTF. Written as DNA, the CDR3 is TGTGCTAGTGCTGACAGGAACTATGGCTACACCTTC.

The genes are TRBV9 and TRBJ2-1; 14 bases agree with TRBD2. Germline assignment: CDR1 SGDLS and CDR2 YYNGEE. The CDR3 consists of 18 residues. The trim removed 0 bases at V and 0 bases at J, leaving 2 bases unmatched. Here the CDR3 reads CASSVGGTSGSSYNEQFF. Written as DNA, the CDR3 is TGTGCCAGCAGCGTAGGTGGGACTAGCGGGAGCTCCTACAATGAGCAGTTCTTC. The whole variable domain, remainder taken from reference TRBV9 and TRBJ2-1, is DSGVTQTPKHLITATGQRVTLRCSPRSGDLSVYWYQQSLDQGLQFLIQYYNGEERAKGNILERFSAQQFPDLHSELNLSSLELGDSALYFCASSVGGTSGSSYNEQFFGPGTRLTVL.

The chain employs TRBV28 and TRBJ2-7; TRBD1 is a possible D gene (7 bases). The V gene lost 3 bases and the J gene lost 5 bases, with 14 bases spanning the gap. The germline CDR1 and CDR2 sequences are MDHEN and SYDVKM. This CDR3 contains 14 residues. CDR3 in DNA: TGTGCCAGCAGTTTCCGACAGGGCGGGGACGAGCAGTACTTC. Translation gives CASSFRQGGDEQYF.

The gene calls are TRBV28 and TRBJ1-5; no clear D gene. This CDR3 contains 15 residues. In germline, CDR1 is MDHEN, CDR2 SYDVKM. Trimming removed 5 bases from V and 2 bases from J, with 13 bases in between. The CDR3 loop is CASSITGKGNQPQHF. The CDR3 nucleotides are TGTGCCAGCAGTATAACCGGGAAGGGCAATCAGCCCCAGCATTTT.

The chain carries TRBV28 and TRBJ2-2; D gene uncertain. This CDR3 is 15 amino acids long. The ends were cut back, 2 bases at V and 0 bases at J, with 7 bases in the middle. Germline V gene sequence: CDR1 MDHEN, CDR2 SYDVKM. Here the CDR3 reads CASSLGKSNTGELFF. The CDR3 DNA reads as TGTGCCAGCAGTTTAGGCAAGTCGAACACCGGGGAGCTGTTTTTT.

As to this clone: This sample includes further DNA sequences coding for the same CDR3. The chain uses TRBV28 and TRBJ2-3; TRBD2 matches at 8 bases. Trimming removed 4 bases from V and 2 bases from J; junction bases left unmatched: 5. This CDR3 has 15 amino acids. Germline V gene sequence: CDR1 MDHEN, CDR2 SYDVKM. CDR3 nucleotide sequence: TGTGCCAGCAGTTCCCCTAGCGGGTCCACAGATACGCAGTATTTT. Protein product: CASSSPSGSTDTQYF.

In this sample, this clone turned up once. CDR3 residues: CASSLGGRTGIHEQYF. As DNA, the CDR3 is TGCGCCAGCAGCTTGGGTGGGAGAACAGGGATTCACGAGCAGTACTTC. The chain links TRBV5-1 to TRBJ2-7; tentatively, D is TRBD1 (6 bases). Trimming shortened V by 0 bases and J by 5 bases, and 18 bases separated the two germline ends. CDR3 length equals 16 residues. From germline, CDR1 is SGHRS and CDR2 YFSETQ.

The rearrangement joins TRBV7-9 to TRBJ2-1; TRBD2 aligns across 13 bases. J lost 5 bases, V lost 5 bases, and 3 bases had no gene match. The CDR3 consists of 15 residues. CDR1 and CDR2 from the germline V gene are SEHNR and FQNEAQ (reference sequence). CDR3 sequence (DNA): TGTGCCAGCAGCGTAGGGACTAGCGGGAACAATGAGCAGTTCTTC. It yields the protein CASSVGTSGNNEQFF.

The gene calls are TRBV11-2 and TRBJ1-2; maybe TRBD1 (5 bases). The CDR3 has 16 amino acids. V lost 5 bases to trimming and J lost 1 base, with 17 bases between them. Germline CDR1 and CDR2: SGHAT and FQNNGV. The chain's CDR3 is CASSTPRQIFNYGYTF. The CDR3 DNA sequence: TGTGCCAGCAGCACACCGAGACAGATCTTTAACTATGGCTACACCTTC. The full variable domain, with the rest looked up from reference TRBV11-2 and TRBJ1-2, is EAGVAQSPRYKIIEKRQSVAFWCNPISGHATLYWYQQILGQGPKLLIQFQNNGVVDDSQLPKDRFSAERLKGVDSTLKIQPAKLEDSAVYLCASSTPRQIFNYGYTFGSGTRLTVV.

J is TRBJ2-3 and V is TRBV29-1, with TRBD2 matching over 8 bases. The junction had 10 bases not matched to a gene; V was cut back by 8 bases and J by 0 bases. The germline gives CDR1 SQVTM, CDR2 ANQGSEA. CDR3 length: 15 residues. In DNA form, the CDR3 reads TGCAGCTTAAAAAGCGGGAGCCGTAGCACAGATACGCAGTATTTT. Residues: CSLKSGSRSTDTQYF.

The chain links TRBV7-9 to TRBJ2-7; a possible D gene is TRBD2 (6 bases). This CDR3 is built from 15 residues. CDR1 and CDR2 from the germline V gene are SEHNR and FQNEAQ (reference sequence). V lost 2 bases, J lost 2 bases, and 13 bases lay in between. This CDR3 is CASSLNSGVAYEQYF. In nucleotides, the CDR3 is TGTGCCAGCAGCTTAAATAGCGGCGTTGCCTACGAGCAGTACTTC.

This clone was counted between two and nine times. The J gene is TRBJ1-1, the V gene TRBV14; D remains ambiguous. From germline, CDR1 is SGHDN and CDR2 FVKESK. V was trimmed by 1 base and J by 1 base, leaving 4 bases between them. This CDR3 is 13 amino acids long. The CDR3 here is CASSQGRNTEAFF. CDR3 sequence (DNA): TGTGCCAGCAGCCAAGGCAGGAACACTGAAGCTTTCTTT.

V is TRBV25-1 and J is TRBJ1-1, with TRBD1 matching 9 bases. V lost 4 bases, J lost 1 base, and 1 base stayed unmatched. Germline CDR1 is MGHDK and CDR2 is SYGVNS. CDR3 length: 14 amino acids. The CDR3 DNA reads TGTGCCAGCAGTGCGGACAGGGGGAACACTGAAGCTTTCTTT. The encoded protein is CASSADRGNTEAFF.

The chain joins TRBV6-4 to TRBJ2-1, with 10 nucleotides matching TRBD2. Germline CDR1 is MRHNA and CDR2 is SNTAGT. After removal of 2 bases from V and 7 bases from J, the junction contained 5 bases not matched to a gene. CDR3 size: 15 residues. The CDR3 DNA reads as TGTGCCAGCAGTGACCGGTCTAGCGGGGGTAATGAGCAGTTCTTC. Its protein is CASSDRSSGGNEQFF.

This clone came up once. The chain recombines TRBV5-1 with TRBJ1-3, with D possibly being TRBD1 (5 bases). This CDR3 comprises 15 residues. The V and J ends lost 2 bases and 2 bases respectively, with 11 bases between them. Germline-derived CDR1 and CDR2 are SGHRS and YFSETQ. The CDR3 sequence is CASSFEGIPGNTIYF. In nucleotides, the CDR3 is TGCGCCAGCAGCTTTGAGGGGATTCCTGGAAACACCATATATTTT. Combining the CDR3 with reference TRBV5-1 and TRBJ1-3 gives the whole variable domain KAGVTQTPRYLIKTRGQQVTLSCSPISGHRSVSWYQQTPGQGLQFLFEYFSETQRNKGNFPGRFSGRQFSNSRSEMNVSTLELGDSALYLCASSFEGIPGNTIYFGEGSWLTVV.

V usage is TRBV6-1 and J usage is TRBJ2-5; no clear D. CDR1 and CDR2 (germline): MNHNS, SASEGT. V was shortened by 8 bases and J by 2 bases, with 9 bases between the two germline ends. CDR3 size: 12 residues. This chain's CDR3 is CASWFVQETQYF. The CDR3 nucleotides read TGTGCCAGCTGGTTTGTTCAAGAGACCCAGTACTTC.

The chain carries TRBV29-1 and TRBJ2-1, with D maybe TRBD2 (6 bases). The CDR3 has 15 residues. V lost 4 bases and J lost 1, with 14 bases in between. Germline V lookup: CDR1 SQVTM, CDR2 ANQGSEA. Here the CDR3 DNA reads TGCAGCGTTGTTGTAGGGACTCAATCCTACAATGAGCAGTTCTTC. Residues: CSVVVGTQSYNEQFF.